Presented here are 17 T cell receptor beta chains from one specimen sequenced in a study of cytomegalovirus exposure and HLA in healthy donors. 60 Vbeta and 13 Jbeta primers were used in PCR. Using immunoSEQ multiplex PCR, the repertoire was profiled, and TCRdb retains in-frame clones only, with some absent. The repertoire holds around 100,000 clones, 73% seen once, with 3.5% to 4.5% in the top ten. The sample was PBMCs. These receptors were obtained from a man aged 35 to 55 in good health and CMV-seronegative.

The chain uses TRBV14 and TRBJ2-5; tentative D call: TRBD2 (6 bases). V lost 3 bases and J 9 bases, leaving 20 bases between the germline ends. CDR1 and CDR2 (germline): SGHDN, FVKESK. CDR3 length: 15 residues. The DNA for the CDR3 is TGTGCCAGCAGCCATCGGGCCGTCGGAGGGTCGGCCCAGTACTTC. As protein: CASSHRAVGGSAQYF.

The J gene is TRBJ1-4, the V gene TRBV5-1, with 9 bases lining up with TRBD1. V shed 4 bases, J shed 8 bases, and the junction held 9 bases outside the gene matches. The CDR3 consists of 15 residues. CDR1 is SGHRS and CDR2 is YFSETQ in the germline V gene. The CDR3 region is CASSEQGAQREKLFF. CDR3 DNA sequence: TGCGCCAGCAGCGAACAGGGGGCGCAGAGGGAAAAACTGTTTTTT.

This clone was observed a handful of times. The CDR3 DNA follows: TGTGCCAGCAGCCAAGATCTTTGGAGGACTGAAGCTTTCTTT. It yields the protein CASSQDLWRTEAFF. V and J are TRBV4-2 and TRBJ1-1; no reliable D call. This CDR3 has 14 residues. The V gene lost 0 bases and the J gene lost 5 bases, with 10 bases spanning the gap. In germline, CDR1 is LGHNA, CDR2 YNFKEQ.

The chain employs TRBV7-9 and TRBJ2-3, with 10 bases aligning to TRBD2. J lost 10 bases, V lost 2 bases, and 6 bases had no gene match. The CDR3 has 14 residues. Germline V CDR1 and CDR2: SEHNR, FQNEAQ (reference sequence). CDR3 amino acids: CASSLSLAGAAQYF. CDR3 nucleotide sequence: TGTGCCAGCAGCTTATCGCTAGCGGGGGCCGCGCAGTATTTT.

The chain recombines TRBV4-3 with TRBJ1-2, with D perhaps TRBD1 (6 bases). The V gene's germline CDR1 is LGHNA and CDR2 YSLEER. The V end lost 1 base, the J end lost 7 bases, and 16 bases lay between the germline ends. CDR3 size: 15 residues. This CDR3 is CASSQVFRGTGGYTF. DNA of the CDR3: TGCGCCAGCAGCCAAGTTTTCAGGGGAACGGGTGGCTACACCTTC.

This chain joins TRBV7-7 and TRBJ2-5, with D hard to call. The DNA end favors TRBJ2-7, so the J call may be wrong. The CDR3 spans 13 residues. The V gene's germline CDR1 is SSHAT and CDR2 FNYEAQ (reference sequence). The CDR3 protein is CASSLGLFYEQYF. The CDR3 DNA sequence: TGTGCCAGCAGCTTAGGCCTCTTCTACGAGCAGTACTTC.

This CDR3 is CASSRRQGQTDTQYF. The CDR3 DNA sequence: TGTGCCAGCAGCCGGAGACAGGGGCAAACAGATACGCAGTATTTT. This chain joins TRBV9 and TRBJ2-3; 8 bases line up with TRBD1. The CDR3 has 15 residues. V lost 4 bases, J lost 3 bases, and 7 bases stayed unmatched. Germline V gives CDR1 SGDLS, CDR2 YYNGEE.

The rearrangement uses TRBV4-2 and TRBJ1-2; 7 positions agree with TRBD1. After removal of 8 bases from V and 0 bases from J, the junction contained 15 bases not matched to a gene. This CDR3 region has 17 residues. Germline V gene lookup returns CDR1 LGHNA and CDR2 YNFKEQ. CDR3 DNA: TGTGCCAGCCGGCCCGATCGGGGGACAGCGCCTAACTATGGCTACACCTTC. This gives the protein CASRPDRGTAPNYGYTF.

This clone was seen a single time. The chain employs TRBV30 and TRBJ2-5; 11 bases agree with TRBD2. Trimming cost V 3 bases and J 5 bases; bases outside gene matches: 5. The CDR3 extends over 14 amino acids. The germline V gene encodes CDR1 GTSNPN and CDR2 SVGIG (reference sequence). CDR3 in DNA: TGTGCCTGGAGAGATAGCGGGGGGGCGGAGACCCAGTACTTC. This sequence encodes CAWRDSGGAETQYF.

V gene TRBV5-1 combines with J gene TRBJ1-1; no clear D. Trimming removed 1 base at V and 2 bases at J, with 18 bases between. CDR3 length: 17 residues. Germline V CDR1 and CDR2: SGHRS, YFSETQ. This CDR3 reads CASSLNAATAFNTEAFF. CDR3 DNA: TGCGCCAGCAGCTTGAATGCAGCGACTGCTTTTAACACTGAAGCTTTCTTT.

This chain joins TRBV7-2 and TRBJ2-5, with a weak D call TRBD1 (6 bases). This CDR3 is 13 amino acids long. Germline V gene sequence: CDR1 SGHTA, CDR2 FQGNSA. Deletions cut 7 bases from V and 4 bases from J, with 13 bases between. In DNA, the CDR3 is TGTGCCAGCACGGAGAGGGGGAGAGAGACCCAGTACTTC. Translating gives CASTERGRETQYF.

The chain recombines TRBV5-1 with TRBJ2-7, with TRBD2 identical over 10 bases. J gave up 4 bases and V 2 bases, and 6 bases lay outside the gene matches. Germline CDR1 SGHRS, CDR2 YFSETQ. This CDR3 region has 15 residues. The CDR3: CASSFLAGGSYEQYF. DNA for the CDR3: TGCGCCAGCAGCTTTTTAGCGGGGGGTTCGTACGAGCAGTACTTC.

This chain uses TRBV6-1 with TRBJ1-2; the D gene is possibly TRBD1 (5 bases). V dropped 2 bases and J dropped 4 bases, with 8 bases sitting between them. Germline V lookup: CDR1 MNHNS, CDR2 SASEGT. The CDR3 spans 13 residues. In nucleotides, the CDR3 is TGTGCCAGCAGTGAAATGGGACTCTATGGCTACACCTTC. Translated, it gives CASSEMGLYGYTF.

The CDR3 is CARYSLKNIQYF. The CDR3 coding sequence is TGTGCCAGATACTCTTTAAAAAACATTCAGTACTTC. The chain couples TRBV6-6 to TRBJ2-4, with D hard to call. This CDR3 has 12 residues. The V end was cut by 9 bases, the J end by 4 bases, with 10 bases between. Germline CDR1 reads MNHNY; CDR2 reads SVGAGI (reference sequence).

The V and J genes are TRBV18 and TRBJ2-7; tentatively, D is TRBD1 (6 bases). The CDR3 consists of 12 residues. Germline V lookup: CDR1 KGHSH, CDR2 LQKENI. The germline V and J ends were trimmed by 8 bases and 1 base, with 9 bases remaining between them. This chain's CDR3 is CASGTLSYEQYF. CDR3 DNA sequence: TGTGCCAGCGGGACACTATCCTACGAGCAGTACTTC.

This rearrangement joins TRBV11-2 to TRBJ2-3; D perhaps matches TRBD2 (5 bases). V lost 2 bases, J lost 6 bases, and 9 bases lay in between. The CDR3 covers 13 residues. CDR1 SGHAT and CDR2 FQNNGV come from the germline V gene. CDR3 coding DNA: TGTGCCAGCAGCTTACTAGCAGAGGATACGCAGTATTTT. It specifies CASSLLAEDTQYF.

As for this clone: One end of the junction is discordant with germline, which a read error may explain. The V and J genes are TRBV2 and TRBJ1-1, with D possibly matching TRBD1 (5 bases). The CDR3 consists of 10 residues. Germline values: CDR1 SNHLY, CDR2 FYNNEI. CDR3 DNA: TGTGCCAGCAGGGACAACAGAGTCGTCTTT. As protein: CASRDNRVVF.